Following are 14 T cell receptor beta chains from one sample sequenced in a study of cytomegalovirus exposure and HLA in healthy donors. The assay was immunoSEQ multiplex PCR, and TCRdb's table has in-frame clones only and misses some. This repertoire shows 120,000 or so clones, about 89% found once; its top ten account for roughly 2%. Sequencing used PBMCs. Receptor source: a woman younger than 35 in good health and CMV-seronegative.

This clone came up once. This CDR3 reads CASSGTSGSMSTGELFF. CDR3 nucleotide sequence: TGTGCCAGTAGTGGGACTAGCGGGAGTATGAGCACCGGGGAGCTGTTTTTT. The gene calls are TRBV19 and TRBJ2-2; 14 positions agree with TRBD2. V lost 5 bases to trimming and J lost 4 bases; unmatched junction nucleotides: 6. This CDR3 is built from 17 residues. Germline V CDR1 and CDR2: LNHDA, SQIVND (reference sequence).

This chain links TRBV13 with TRBJ1-4, with 7 nucleotides matching TRBD1. Germline lookup yields CDR1 PRHDT and CDR2 FYEKMQ (reference sequence). CDR3 length: 14 amino acids. The J segment lost 7 bases and the V segment lost 1 base, leaving 3 bases of the junction unmatched. CDR3 sequence (DNA): TGTGCCAGCAGCTTAGAGACAGGGTCTGAAAAACTGTTTTTT. Encoded protein: CASSLETGSEKLFF.

This clone was detected only a few times. The chain joins TRBV6-6 to TRBJ2-1; TRBD2 aligns across 12 bases. The germline V gene has CDR1 MNHNY and CDR2 SVGAGI (reference sequence). The CDR3 sequence is 14 residues long. The trim removed 2 bases at V and 10 bases at J, leaving 3 bases unmatched. The CDR3 DNA reads TGTGCCAGCAGTTACCCAGGACTAGCGGGAGAGCAGTTCTTC. Translation gives CASSYPGLAGEQFF.

The chain combines TRBV10-3 with TRBJ1-1; 9 bases are a match to TRBD1. CDR1 and CDR2 from the germline V gene are ENHRY and SYGVKD. This CDR3 is 15 amino acids long. J gave up 1 base and V 7 bases, and 7 bases lay outside the gene matches. DNA of the CDR3: TGTGCCATCACTACGGGACAGGGAACGAACACTGAAGCTTTCTTT. It encodes CAITTGQGTNTEAFF.

The chain is built from TRBV28 and TRBJ1-2, with a tentative D call TRBD1 (5 bases). CDR1 MDHEN and CDR2 SYDVKM come from the germline V gene. V lost 7 bases and J 8 bases, leaving 17 bases between the germline ends. This CDR3 is 13 amino acids long. This CDR3 reads CASTLTDIGGYTF. The CDR3, as DNA: TGTGCCAGCACCTTGACGGACATCGGGGGCTACACCTTC.

This chain links TRBV5-1 with TRBJ2-4; D is perhaps TRBD1 (6 bases). CDR3 length: 16 amino acids. The ends were cut back, 7 bases at V and 1 base at J, with 18 bases in the middle. CDR1 is SGHRS, CDR2 YFSETQ, per germline. The DNA for the CDR3 is TGCGCCAGCCGGCAAGGGGGACCCGGGGCCAAAAACATTCAGTACTTC. As protein: CASRQGGPGAKNIQYF.

The chain combines TRBV27 with TRBJ2-1; 8 nucleotides line up with TRBD2. The V segment lost 2 bases and the J segment 6 bases; nucleotides outside the gene matches: 12. Germline V CDR1 and CDR2: MNHEY, SMNVEV (reference sequence). The CDR3 extends over 17 amino acids. CDR3 amino acids: CASSLGEGAGEFNEQFF. The CDR3 nucleotides are TGTGCCAGCAGTTTAGGTGAAGGAGCGGGAGAGTTCAATGAGCAGTTCTTC.

The rearrangement joins TRBV11-3 to TRBJ2-7, with 9 bases fitting TRBD2. CDR1 is SGHNT, CDR2 YENEEA, per germline. The CDR3 runs 17 residues. V lost 5 bases and J lost 4; bases outside the gene matches: 15. CDR3 nucleotides: TGTGCCAGCAGCACGCCGGTGGGCACTAGCGGGTTGTACGAGCAGTACTTC. Its translation is CASSTPVGTSGLYEQYF.

V and J are TRBV30 and TRBJ2-7; 12 bases are a match to TRBD1. CDR1 is GTSNPN, CDR2 SVGIG, per germline (reference sequence). Trimming took 1 base from V and 3 from J; bases not matched to a gene: 4. The CDR3 sequence is 15 residues long. The CDR3 bases are TGTGCCTGGAGTGCCGGGACAGGGGGCTACTACGAGCAGTACTTC. Protein sequence: CAWSAGTGGYYEQYF.

This clone was seen a handful of times. The chain is built from TRBV7-9 and TRBJ2-7; TRBD1 agrees at 9 bases. V dropped 4 bases and J dropped 5; count of bases not matched to a gene: 6. The CDR3 loop spans 14 amino acids. Germline CDR1 is SEHNR and CDR2 is FQNEAQ (reference sequence). This chain's CDR3 is CASSSYRGRNEQYF. In DNA form, the CDR3 reads TGTGCCAGCAGCTCGTACAGGGGGCGGAACGAGCAGTACTTC. Full variable domain (outside the CDR3, taken from reference TRBV7-9 and TRBJ2-7): DTGVSQNPRHKITKRGQNVTFRCDPISEHNRLYWYRQTLGQGPEFLTYFQNEAQLEKSRLLSDRFSAERPKGSFSTLEIQRTEQGDSAMYLCASSSYRGRNEQYFGPGTRLTVT.

The chain carries TRBV4-1 and TRBJ2-3, with D hard to call. Germline loops: CDR1 MGHRA, CDR2 YSYEKL. V lost 0 bases and J lost 4, with 14 bases in between. There are 16 residues in the CDR3. CDR3 protein: CASSQDLAYGSDTQYF. The CDR3 coding sequence is TGCGCCAGCAGCCAAGATTTGGCGTACGGGTCAGATACGCAGTATTTT.

The chain combines TRBV6-5 with TRBJ2-3; TRBD1 matches at 9 bases. The CDR3 totals 14 residues. The V and J ends lost 4 bases and 3 bases, in that order; junction bases with no gene match: 2. CDR1 and CDR2 from the germline V gene are MNHEY and SVGAGI. The CDR3 is CASSWTGVTDTQYF. The DNA of the CDR3 is TGTGCCAGCAGTTGGACAGGGGTAACAGATACGCAGTATTTT.

The V gene is TRBV23-1, the J gene TRBJ2-2, with a weak D call TRBD2 (5 bases). TRBV23-1 qualifies as an ORF whose function is uncertain. The V and J ends lost 2 bases and 0 bases respectively, with 13 bases between them. The CDR3 runs 17 residues. CDR3 in amino acids: CASSQNGDNTNTGELFF. CDR3 DNA: TGCGCCAGCAGTCAAAACGGGGATAATACGAACACCGGGGAGCTGTTTTTT.

The chain is built from TRBV11-3 and TRBJ2-1; the D gene is possibly TRBD2 (6 bases). The CDR3 runs 13 residues. Trimming cost V 4 bases and J 7 bases, with 11 bases left between them. Germline values: CDR1 SGHNT, CDR2 YENEEA. The CDR3: CASSWRRVNEQFF. The CDR3, as DNA: TGTGCCAGCAGCTGGCGGAGGGTAAATGAGCAGTTCTTC.